The 12 T cell receptor beta chains reported below all come from one sample, sequenced in a study of long-term antiretroviral therapy in people with HIV. A v3.0 immunoSEQ assay was performed at survey level. Here immunoSEQ multiplex PCR was the method, and the copy in TCRdb shows in-frame clones only, minus some. The data contain 30,000 to 40,000 clones, approximately 97% of them singletons. Specimen: unsorted PBMCs, collected 6.9 years after starting antiretroviral therapy. These receptor sequences come from a young man with HIV.

The rearrangement links TRBV6-5 to TRBJ1-2, with 8 bases that match TRBD1. The CDR3 is 13 residues long. J lost 7 bases, V lost 7 bases, and 8 bases had no gene match. Germline V gives CDR1 MNHEY, CDR2 SVGAGI. CDR3 sequence reads: CASTPDRVSGYTF. The CDR3 DNA reads TGTGCCAGCACCCCGGACAGGGTTAGTGGCTACACCTTC.

This clone was detected only once. The V call is TRBV7-2, the J call TRBJ1-6; TRBD1 matches 8 bases. The length of the CDR3 is 15 residues. Germline trimming cut 1 base from V and 13 bases from J; bases unmatched to any gene: 9. Germline loops: CDR1 SGHTA, CDR2 FQGNSA. CDR3 in amino acids: CASSLDTDRVGPLHF. DNA for the CDR3: TGTGCCAGCAGCTTAGATACGGACAGGGTAGGGCCCCTCCACTTT.

This chain connects TRBV5-8 to TRBJ2-2, with TRBD1 identical over 8 bases. The CDR3 covers 15 residues. In germline, CDR1 is SGHTS, CDR2 YDEGEE. V lost 10 bases to trimming and J lost 2 bases; unmatched junction nucleotides: 10. CDR3 bases: TGTGCCGGCCGGGACAGGACCTTAAACACCGGGGAGCTGTTTTTT. The encoded protein is CAGRDRTLNTGELFF.

Only one count was recorded for this clone. The rearrangement links TRBV4-2 to TRBJ2-3, with D perhaps TRBD2 (7 bases). The CDR3 totals 16 residues. Deletions cut 5 bases from V and 4 bases from J, with 19 bases between. Germline loops: CDR1 LGHNA, CDR2 YNFKEQ. CDR3 region: CASSGGQREGPDTQYF. The CDR3 region has the DNA TGTGCCAGCAGCGGGGGCCAGCGGGAAGGGCCAGATACGCAGTATTTT.

This chain uses TRBV28 with TRBJ2-7; D might be TRBD1 (6 bases). The germline V and J ends were trimmed by 5 bases and 1 base, with 15 bases remaining between them. The CDR3 length is 15 residues. CDR1 and CDR2 from the germline V gene are MDHEN and SYDVKM. For the CDR3, the DNA is TGTGCCAGCAGTCGCCGAGAAACAGGGTCCTACGAGCAGTACTTC. Translating it yields CASSRRETGSYEQYF.

The chain combines TRBV29-1 with TRBJ2-1; TRBD1 matches 10 bases. Trimming removed 4 bases from V and 9 bases from J; junction bases left unmatched: 6. From germline, CDR1 is SQVTM and CDR2 ANQGSEA. CDR3 size: 13 residues. CDR3 bases: TGCAGCGTTGTCGAGACAGGGGGCGGTGAGCAGTTCTTC. It specifies CSVVETGGGEQFF.

The chain carries TRBV19 and TRBJ1-3; no definite D call. Trimming stripped 3 bases from V and 1 base from J, with 13 bases between. Germline CDR1 reads LNHDA; CDR2 reads SQIVND (reference sequence). This CDR3 has 16 residues. For the CDR3, the DNA is TGTGCCAGTAGTATCTGGGAAGGAGTATCTGGAAACACCATATATTTT. Translating it yields CASSIWEGVSGNTIYF.

The V and J genes are TRBV2 and TRBJ2-1; D not resolved. The CDR3 is 16 residues long. CDR1 and CDR2 from the germline V gene are SNHLY and FYNNEI. Trimming removed 4 bases from V and 8 bases from J, with 21 bases in between. In nucleotides, the CDR3 is TGTGCCAGCAGTGGGGGTTCCCTAGAGAAATACGATGAGCAGTTCTTC. It translates to CASSGGSLEKYDEQFF.

About this clone itself: One junction end disagrees with the germline gene, perhaps due to a read error. The chain links TRBV7-7 to TRBJ2-3; D is unresolved. The germline V gene encodes CDR1 SSHAT and CDR2 FNYEAQ (reference sequence). The CDR3 has 13 amino acids. Written as DNA, the CDR3 is TGTGCTAGCAGCTTCGAGGTAGCAGATACGCAGTATTTT. Protein product: CASSFEVADTQYF.

V and J are TRBV9 and TRBJ1-5; no firm D call. Germline-derived CDR1 and CDR2 are SGDLS and YYNGEE. V gave up 2 bases and J gave up 10 bases, with 16 bases separating them. The CDR3 covers 14 residues. CDR3 nucleotides: TGTGCCAGCAGCGTCTGGTTTAAGGGAGCACCCCAGCATTTT. Protein sequence: CASSVWFKGAPQHF.

The chain has TRBV29-1 and TRBJ1-1, with 8 bases identical to TRBD1. This CDR3 region has 13 residues. Per the germline V gene, CDR1 is SQVTM and CDR2 is ANQGSEA. The V and J ends lost 3 bases and 1 base, in that order; junction bases with no gene match: 1. Here the CDR3 DNA reads TGCAGCGTTGATACAGGGGGGAACACTGAAGCTTTCTTT. Amino acid sequence: CSVDTGGNTEAFF.

CDR3 nucleotides: TGTGCCAGCAGCGGGGGGTCTGAAGCTTTCTTT. This sequence encodes CASSGGSEAFF. The V gene is TRBV5-6, the J gene TRBJ1-1; D might be TRBD1 (5 bases). The germline gives CDR1 SGHDT, CDR2 YYEEEE. This CDR3 contains 11 residues. The V gene lost 4 bases and the J gene lost 6 bases, with 7 bases spanning the gap.